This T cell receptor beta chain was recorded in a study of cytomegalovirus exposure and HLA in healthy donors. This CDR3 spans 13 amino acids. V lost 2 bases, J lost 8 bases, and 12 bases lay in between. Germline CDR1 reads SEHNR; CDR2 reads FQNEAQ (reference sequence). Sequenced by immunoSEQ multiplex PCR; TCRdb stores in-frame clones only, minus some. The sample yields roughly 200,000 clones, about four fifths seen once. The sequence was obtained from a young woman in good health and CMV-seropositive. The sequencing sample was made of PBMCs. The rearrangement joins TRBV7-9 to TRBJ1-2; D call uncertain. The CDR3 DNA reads TGTGCCAGCAGCTTATCGGCCGAGGCGGGCTACACCTTC. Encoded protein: CASSLSAEAGYTF.